Sequencing of this T cell receptor (beta chain) was carried out in a study of blood T cell repertoires in COVID-19. Some clones are missing from TCRdb's copy, which holds only in-frame ones; the method was immunoSEQ multiplex PCR. The sample shows 150,000 or so clones, about 89% of them seen only once. This clone occurred once. V was pared by 6 bases and J by 8 bases, with 27 bases between. The CDR3 sequence is 17 residues long. Germline CDR1 reads SNHLY; CDR2 reads FYNNEI. This receptor was obtained from a man aged 45-65 years with acute or convalescent COVID-19. The chain joins TRBV2 to TRBJ2-3; possible D gene TRBD1, 6 bases. Sequenced material: peripheral blood. CDR3 DNA sequence: TGTGCCAGCAGCGAGAGCGCTCCGACAGGTCTCACGAGTACGCAGTATTTT. Translating gives CASSESAPTGLTSTQYF. Variable domain in full (rest from reference TRBV2 and TRBJ2-3): EPEVTQTPSHQVTQMGQEVILRCVPISNHLYFYWYRQILGQKVEFLVSFYNNEISEKSEIFDDQFSVERPDGSNFTLKIRSTKLEDSAMYFCASSESAPTGLTSTQYFGPGTRLTVL.